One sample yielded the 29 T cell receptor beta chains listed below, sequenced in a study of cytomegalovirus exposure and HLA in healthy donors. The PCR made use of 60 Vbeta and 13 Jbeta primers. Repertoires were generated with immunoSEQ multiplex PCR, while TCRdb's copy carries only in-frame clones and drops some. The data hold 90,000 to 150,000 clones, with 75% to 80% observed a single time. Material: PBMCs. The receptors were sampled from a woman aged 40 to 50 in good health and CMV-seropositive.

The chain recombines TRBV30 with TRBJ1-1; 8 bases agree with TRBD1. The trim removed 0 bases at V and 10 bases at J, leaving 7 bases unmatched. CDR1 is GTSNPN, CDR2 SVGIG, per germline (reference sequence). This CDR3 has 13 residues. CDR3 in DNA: TGTGCCTGGAGTGTACCCGGTACAGGGGGAGCTTTCTTT. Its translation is CAWSVPGTGGAFF.

The CDR3, as DNA: TGTGCCAGCAGCCCCCTTGGGGCCGGAGATACGCAGTATTTT. Translated: CASSPLGAGDTQYF. The rearrangement joins TRBV7-3 to TRBJ2-3; possible D gene TRBD1, 5 bases. The V and J ends lost 5 bases and 5 bases respectively, with 14 bases between them. CDR3 size: 14 residues. The V gene's germline CDR1 is SGHTA and CDR2 FQGTGA.

CDR3 bases: TGCGCCAGCAGCCCAGACAGGGACACTGAAGCTTTCTTT. Translated: CASSPDRDTEAFF. The V call is TRBV5-1, the J call TRBJ1-1, with TRBD1 identical over 7 bases. The trim removed 4 bases at V and 3 bases at J, leaving 3 bases unmatched. There are 13 residues in the CDR3. Germline lookup yields CDR1 SGHRS and CDR2 YFSETQ.

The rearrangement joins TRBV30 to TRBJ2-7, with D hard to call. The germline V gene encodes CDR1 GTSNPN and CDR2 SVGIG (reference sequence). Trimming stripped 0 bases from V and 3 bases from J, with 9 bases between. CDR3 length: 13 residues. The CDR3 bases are TGTGCCTGGAGTGTAGCTCCGATCTACGAGCAGTACTTC. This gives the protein CAWSVAPIYEQYF.

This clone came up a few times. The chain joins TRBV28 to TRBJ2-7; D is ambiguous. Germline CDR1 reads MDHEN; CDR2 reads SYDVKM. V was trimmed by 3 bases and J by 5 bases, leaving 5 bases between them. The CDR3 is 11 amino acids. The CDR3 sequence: CASSFVNEQYF. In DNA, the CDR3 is TGTGCCAGCAGTTTTGTAAACGAGCAGTACTTC.

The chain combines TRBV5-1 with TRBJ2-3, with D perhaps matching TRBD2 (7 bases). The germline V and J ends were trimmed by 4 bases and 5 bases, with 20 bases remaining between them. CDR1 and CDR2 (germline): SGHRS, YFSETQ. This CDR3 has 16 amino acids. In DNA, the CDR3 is TGCGCCAGCAGCGGTATGGCGGGGGCCTCCAGAGATACGCAGTATTTT. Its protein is CASSGMAGASRDTQYF.

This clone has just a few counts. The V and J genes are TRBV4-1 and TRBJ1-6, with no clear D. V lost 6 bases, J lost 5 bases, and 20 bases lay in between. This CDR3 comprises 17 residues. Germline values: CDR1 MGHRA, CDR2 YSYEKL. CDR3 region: CASRAPRLASHNSPLHF. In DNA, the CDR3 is TGCGCCAGCAGGGCCCCTCGACTCGCGTCGCATAATTCACCCCTCCACTTT.

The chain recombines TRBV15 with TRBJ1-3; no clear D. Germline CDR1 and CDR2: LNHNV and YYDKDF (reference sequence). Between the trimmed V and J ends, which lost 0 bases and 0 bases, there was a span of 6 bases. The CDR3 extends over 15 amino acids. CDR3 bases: TGTGCCACCAGCAGAGATCCAGGCTCTGGAAACACCATATATTTT. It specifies CATSRDPGSGNTIYF.

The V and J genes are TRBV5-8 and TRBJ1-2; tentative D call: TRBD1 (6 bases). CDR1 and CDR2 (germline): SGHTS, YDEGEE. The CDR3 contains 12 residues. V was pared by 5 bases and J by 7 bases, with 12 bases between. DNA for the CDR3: TGTGCCAGCAGTCACAGGGTGGCTGGCTACACCTTC. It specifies CASSHRVAGYTF.

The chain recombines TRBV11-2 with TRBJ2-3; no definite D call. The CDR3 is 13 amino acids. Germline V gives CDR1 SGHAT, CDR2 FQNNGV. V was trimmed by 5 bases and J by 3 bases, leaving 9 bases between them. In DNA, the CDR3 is TGTGCCAGCAGCCTTAGCCATACAGATACGCAGTATTTT. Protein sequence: CASSLSHTDTQYF.

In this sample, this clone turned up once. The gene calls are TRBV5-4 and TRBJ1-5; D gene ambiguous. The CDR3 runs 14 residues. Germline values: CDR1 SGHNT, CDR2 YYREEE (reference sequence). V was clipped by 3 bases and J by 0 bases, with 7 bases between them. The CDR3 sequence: CASSWRGSNQPQHF. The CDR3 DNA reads TGTGCCAGCAGCTGGCGGGGTAGCAATCAGCCCCAGCATTTT. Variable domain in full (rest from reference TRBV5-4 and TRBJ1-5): ETGVTQSPTHLIKTRGQQVTLRCSSQSGHNTVSWYQQALGQGPQFIFQYYREEENGRGNFPPRFSGLQFPNYSSELNVNALELDDSALYLCASSWRGSNQPQHFGDGTRLSIL.

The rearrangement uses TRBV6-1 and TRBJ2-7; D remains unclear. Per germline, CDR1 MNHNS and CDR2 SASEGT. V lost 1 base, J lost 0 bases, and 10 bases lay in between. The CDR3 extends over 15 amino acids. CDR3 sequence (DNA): TGTGCCAGCAGTGAAGGTTTGCCGGGCTCCTACGAGCAGTACTTC. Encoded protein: CASSEGLPGSYEQYF.

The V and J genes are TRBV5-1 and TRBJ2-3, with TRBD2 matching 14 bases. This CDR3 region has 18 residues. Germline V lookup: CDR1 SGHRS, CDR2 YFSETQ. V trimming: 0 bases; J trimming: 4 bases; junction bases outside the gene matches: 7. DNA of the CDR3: TGCGCCAGCAGCTTGGGACTAGCGGGGGGGCAGGTTTCAGATACGCAGTATTTT. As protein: CASSLGLAGGQVSDTQYF.

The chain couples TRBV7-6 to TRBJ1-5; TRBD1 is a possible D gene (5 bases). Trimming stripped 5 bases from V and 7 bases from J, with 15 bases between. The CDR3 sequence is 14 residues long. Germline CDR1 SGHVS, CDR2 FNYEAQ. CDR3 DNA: TGTGCCAGCAGCCCTGGCGGGGCCTACCAGCCCCAGCATTTT. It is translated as CASSPGGAYQPQHF.

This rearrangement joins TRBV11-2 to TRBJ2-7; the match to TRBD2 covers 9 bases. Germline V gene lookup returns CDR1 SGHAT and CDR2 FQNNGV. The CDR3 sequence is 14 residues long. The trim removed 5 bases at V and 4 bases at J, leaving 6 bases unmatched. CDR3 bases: TGTGCCAGCAGCACCCTGCGGGGGGGGTACGAGCAGTACTTC. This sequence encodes CASSTLRGGYEQYF.

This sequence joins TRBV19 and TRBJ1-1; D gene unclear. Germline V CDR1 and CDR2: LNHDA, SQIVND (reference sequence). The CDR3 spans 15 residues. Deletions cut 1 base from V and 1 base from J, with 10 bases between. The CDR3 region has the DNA TGTGCCAGTAGTATAGCGGGAATAACGAACACTGAAGCTTTCTTT. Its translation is CASSIAGITNTEAFF.

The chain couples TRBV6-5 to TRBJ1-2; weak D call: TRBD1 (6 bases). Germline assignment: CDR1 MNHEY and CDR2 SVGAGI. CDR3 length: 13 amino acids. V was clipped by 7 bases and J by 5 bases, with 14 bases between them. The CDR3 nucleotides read TGTGCCAGCAAGGGAGGGGGAGGGTATGGCTACACCTTC. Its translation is CASKGGGGYGYTF.

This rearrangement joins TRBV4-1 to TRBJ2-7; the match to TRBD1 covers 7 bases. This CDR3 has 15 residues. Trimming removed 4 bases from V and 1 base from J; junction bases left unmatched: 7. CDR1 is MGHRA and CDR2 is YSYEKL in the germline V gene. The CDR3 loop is CASSPDRERSYEQYF. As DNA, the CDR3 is TGCGCCAGCAGCCCCGACAGGGAGAGGTCCTACGAGCAGTACTTC.

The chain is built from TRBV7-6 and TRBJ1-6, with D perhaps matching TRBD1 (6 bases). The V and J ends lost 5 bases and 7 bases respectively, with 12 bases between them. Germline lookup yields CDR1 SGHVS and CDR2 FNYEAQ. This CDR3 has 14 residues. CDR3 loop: CASSPGQSNSPLHF. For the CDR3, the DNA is TGTGCCAGCAGCCCCGGACAGTCAAATTCACCCCTCCACTTT.

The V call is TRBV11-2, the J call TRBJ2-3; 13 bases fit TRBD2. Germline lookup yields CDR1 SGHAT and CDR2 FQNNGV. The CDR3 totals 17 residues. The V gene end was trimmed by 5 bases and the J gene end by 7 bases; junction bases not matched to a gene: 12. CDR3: CASSRAGTSGVGNTQYF. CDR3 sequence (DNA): TGTGCCAGCAGCCGCGCCGGGACTAGCGGGGTTGGAAATACGCAGTATTTT.

The CDR3 here is CASSLGGNYNTEAFF. The CDR3 DNA reads as TGCGCCAGCAGCTTAGGAGGCAACTACAACACTGAAGCTTTCTTT. This chain uses TRBV5-1 with TRBJ1-1, with D hard to call. Germline V gene lookup returns CDR1 SGHRS and CDR2 YFSETQ. The germline V and J ends were trimmed by 2 bases and 2 bases, with 13 bases remaining between them. The length of the CDR3 is 15 residues.

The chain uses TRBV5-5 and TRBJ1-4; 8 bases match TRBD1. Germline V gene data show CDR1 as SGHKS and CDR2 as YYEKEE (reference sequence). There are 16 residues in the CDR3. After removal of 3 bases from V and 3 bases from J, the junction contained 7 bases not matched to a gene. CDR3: CASSSRLGQANEKLFF. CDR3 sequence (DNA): TGTGCCAGCAGCTCACGTTTGGGACAGGCTAATGAAAAACTGTTTTTT.

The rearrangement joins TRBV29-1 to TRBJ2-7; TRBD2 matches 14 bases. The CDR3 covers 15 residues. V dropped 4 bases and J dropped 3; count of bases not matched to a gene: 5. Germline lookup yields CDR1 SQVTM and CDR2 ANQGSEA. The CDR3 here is CSVAPGTSGGYEQYF. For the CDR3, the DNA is TGCAGCGTTGCCCCTGGGACTAGCGGGGGCTACGAGCAGTACTTC.

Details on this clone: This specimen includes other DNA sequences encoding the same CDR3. CDR3 nucleotide sequence: TGTGCCAGCAGCTTAGGTGGGACAGTAGGAGAAAAACTGTTTTTT. Translated, it gives CASSLGGTVGEKLFF. This chain links TRBV7-9 with TRBJ1-4, with 7 bases lining up with TRBD1. The V segment lost 1 base and the J segment 8 bases; nucleotides outside the gene matches: 7. CDR1 is SEHNR, CDR2 FQNEAQ, per germline (reference sequence). The CDR3 sequence is 15 residues long.

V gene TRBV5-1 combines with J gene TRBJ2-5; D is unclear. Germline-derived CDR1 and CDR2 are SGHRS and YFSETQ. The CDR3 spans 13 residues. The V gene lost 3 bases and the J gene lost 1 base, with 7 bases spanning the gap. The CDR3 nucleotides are TGCGCCAGCAGCTCCTTCTCCCAAGAGACCCAGTACTTC. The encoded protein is CASSSFSQETQYF.

The CDR3 spells CAWIRTAAAFF. The CDR3 DNA is TGTGCCTGGATACGGACAGCGGCTGCTTTCTTT. V is TRBV30 and J is TRBJ1-1; possible D gene TRBD1, 6 bases. CDR1 and CDR2 from the germline V gene are GTSNPN and SVGIG (reference sequence). CDR3 size: 11 residues. Trimming removed 4 bases at V and 11 bases at J, with 14 bases between.

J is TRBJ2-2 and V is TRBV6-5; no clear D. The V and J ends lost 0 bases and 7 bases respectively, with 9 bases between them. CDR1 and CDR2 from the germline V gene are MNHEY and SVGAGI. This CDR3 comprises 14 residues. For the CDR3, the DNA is TGTGCCAGCAGTTACTCCTTCGTTAACGGGGAGCTGTTTTTT. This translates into CASSYSFVNGELFF.

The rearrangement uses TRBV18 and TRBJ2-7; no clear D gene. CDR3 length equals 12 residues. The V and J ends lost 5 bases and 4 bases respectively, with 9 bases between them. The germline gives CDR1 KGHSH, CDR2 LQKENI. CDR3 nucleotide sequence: TGTGCCAGCTCATCCGACACGTACGAGCAGTACTTC. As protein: CASSSDTYEQYF. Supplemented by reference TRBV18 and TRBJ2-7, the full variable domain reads NAGVMQNPRHLVRRRGQEARLRCSPMKGHSHVYWYRQLPEEGLKFMVYLQKENIIDESGMPKERFSAEFPKEGPSILRIQQVVRGDSAAYFCASSSDTYEQYFGPGTRLTVT.

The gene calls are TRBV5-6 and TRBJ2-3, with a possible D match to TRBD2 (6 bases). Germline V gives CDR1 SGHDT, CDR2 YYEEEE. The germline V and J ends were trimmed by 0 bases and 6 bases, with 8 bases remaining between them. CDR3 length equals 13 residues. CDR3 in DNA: TGTGCCAGCAGCTTGGGCGCGGGGGATACGCAGTATTTT. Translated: CASSLGAGDTQYF.